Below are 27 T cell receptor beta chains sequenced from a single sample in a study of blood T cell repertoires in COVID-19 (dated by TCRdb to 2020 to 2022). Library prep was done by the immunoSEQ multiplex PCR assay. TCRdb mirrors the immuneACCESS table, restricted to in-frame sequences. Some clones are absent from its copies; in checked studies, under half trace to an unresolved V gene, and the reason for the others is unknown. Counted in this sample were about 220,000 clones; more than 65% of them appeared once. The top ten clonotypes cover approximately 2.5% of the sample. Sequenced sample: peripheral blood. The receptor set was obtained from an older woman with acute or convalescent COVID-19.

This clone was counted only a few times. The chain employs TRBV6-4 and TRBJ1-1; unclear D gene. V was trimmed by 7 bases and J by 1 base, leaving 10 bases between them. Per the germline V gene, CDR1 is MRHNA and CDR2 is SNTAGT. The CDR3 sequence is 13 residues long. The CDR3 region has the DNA TGTGCCAGCACCCTGACATGGAACACTGAAGCTTTCTTT. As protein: CASTLTWNTEAFF.

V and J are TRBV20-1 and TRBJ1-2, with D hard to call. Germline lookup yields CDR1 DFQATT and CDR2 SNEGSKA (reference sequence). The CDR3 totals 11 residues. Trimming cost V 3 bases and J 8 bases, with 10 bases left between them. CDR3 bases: TGCAGTGCTAGTGGCCAGTCGGGCTACACCTTC. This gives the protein CSASGQSGYTF.

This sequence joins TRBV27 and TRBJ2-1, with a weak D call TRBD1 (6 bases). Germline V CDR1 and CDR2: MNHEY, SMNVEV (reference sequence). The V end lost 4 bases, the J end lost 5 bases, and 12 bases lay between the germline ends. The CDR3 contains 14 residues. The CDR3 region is CASSSQGFDNEQFF. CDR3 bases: TGTGCCAGCAGTTCCCAGGGGTTCGACAATGAGCAGTTCTTC.

The CDR3 loop reads CASSLGGTGHSGNTIYF. The CDR3, as DNA: TGTGCCAGCAGCTTAGGGGGGACAGGGCATTCTGGAAACACCATATATTTT. The chain employs TRBV7-9 and TRBJ1-3; the match to TRBD1 covers 9 bases. With V trimmed by 1 base and J by 1 base, 5 bases remained unmatched. The CDR3 is 17 amino acids. Germline CDR1 and CDR2: SEHNR and FQNEAQ (reference sequence).

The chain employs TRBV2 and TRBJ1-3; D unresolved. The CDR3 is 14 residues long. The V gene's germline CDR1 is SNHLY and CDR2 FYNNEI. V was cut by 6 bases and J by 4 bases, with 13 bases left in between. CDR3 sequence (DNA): TGTGCCAGCAGAAACACCTTCCTCGGAAACACCATATATTTT. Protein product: CASRNTFLGNTIYF.

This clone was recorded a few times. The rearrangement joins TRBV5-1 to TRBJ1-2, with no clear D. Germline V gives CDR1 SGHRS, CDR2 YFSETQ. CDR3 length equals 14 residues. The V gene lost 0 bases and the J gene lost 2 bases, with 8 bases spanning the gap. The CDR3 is CASSLAGENYGYTF. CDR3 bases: TGCGCCAGCAGCTTGGCCGGGGAGAACTATGGCTACACCTTC.

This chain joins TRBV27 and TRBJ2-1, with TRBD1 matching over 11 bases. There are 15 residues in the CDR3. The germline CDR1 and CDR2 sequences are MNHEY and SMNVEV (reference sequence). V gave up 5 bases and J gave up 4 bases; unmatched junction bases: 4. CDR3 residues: CASSLDRGPYNEQFF. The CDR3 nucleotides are TGTGCCAGCAGTCTGGACAGGGGGCCGTACAATGAGCAGTTCTTC.

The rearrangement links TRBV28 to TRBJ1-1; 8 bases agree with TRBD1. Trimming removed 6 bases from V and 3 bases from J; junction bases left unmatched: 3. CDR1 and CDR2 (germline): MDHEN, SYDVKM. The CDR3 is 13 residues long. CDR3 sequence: CASRGQVYTEAFF. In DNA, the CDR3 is TGTGCCAGCAGGGGACAGGTTTACACTGAAGCTTTCTTT.

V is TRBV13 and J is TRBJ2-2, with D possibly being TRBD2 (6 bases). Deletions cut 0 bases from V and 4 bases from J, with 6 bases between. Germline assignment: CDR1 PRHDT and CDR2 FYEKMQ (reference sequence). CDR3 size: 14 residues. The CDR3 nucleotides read TGTGCCAGCAGCTTAGGGACTAGCACCGGGGAGCTGTTTTTT. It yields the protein CASSLGTSTGELFF.

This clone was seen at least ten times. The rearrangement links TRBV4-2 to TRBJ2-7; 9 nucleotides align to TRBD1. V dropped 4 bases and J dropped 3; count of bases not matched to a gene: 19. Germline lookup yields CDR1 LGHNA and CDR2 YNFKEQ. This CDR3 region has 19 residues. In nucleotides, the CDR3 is TGTGCCAGCAGCCCCGGAAGTGGGAGCGGGACAGGGTGGAACTACGAGCAGTACTTC. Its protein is CASSPGSGSGTGWNYEQYF.

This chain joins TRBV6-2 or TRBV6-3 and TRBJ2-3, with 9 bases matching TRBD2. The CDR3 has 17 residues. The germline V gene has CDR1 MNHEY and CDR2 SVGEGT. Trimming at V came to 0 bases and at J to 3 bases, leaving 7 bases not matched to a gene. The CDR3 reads CASSYSLAGAITDTQYF. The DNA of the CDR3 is TGTGCCAGCAGTTACTCTTTAGCGGGGGCCATTACAGATACGCAGTATTTT.

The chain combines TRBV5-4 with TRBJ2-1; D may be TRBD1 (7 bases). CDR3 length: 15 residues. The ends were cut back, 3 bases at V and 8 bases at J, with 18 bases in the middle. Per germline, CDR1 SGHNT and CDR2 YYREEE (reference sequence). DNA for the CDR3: TGTGCCAGCAGCTCGACAGGGAGAAAGCGGGATGAGCAGTTCTTC. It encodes CASSSTGRKRDEQFF.

Here the CDR3 DNA reads TGTGCCAGCAGCCTCCGGGACAGGGCATCCGGGGAGCTGTTTTTT. The encoded protein is CASSLRDRASGELFF. The chain has TRBV4-2 and TRBJ2-2, with TRBD1 matching 9 bases. Germline-derived CDR1 and CDR2 are LGHNA and YNFKEQ. The V and J ends lost 4 bases and 6 bases, in that order; junction bases with no gene match: 6. The CDR3 extends over 15 amino acids.

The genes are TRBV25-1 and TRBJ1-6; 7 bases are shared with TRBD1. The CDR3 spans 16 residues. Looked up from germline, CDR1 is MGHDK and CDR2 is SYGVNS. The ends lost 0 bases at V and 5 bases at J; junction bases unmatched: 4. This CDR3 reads CASSEYSQGNNSPLHF. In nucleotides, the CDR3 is TGTGCCAGCAGTGAATATTCACAGGGGAATAATTCACCCCTCCACTTT.

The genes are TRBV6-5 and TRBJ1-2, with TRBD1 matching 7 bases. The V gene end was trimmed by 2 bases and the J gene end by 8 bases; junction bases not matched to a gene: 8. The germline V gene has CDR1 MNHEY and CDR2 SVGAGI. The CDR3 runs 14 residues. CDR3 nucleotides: TGTGCCAGCAGTTACGGGGAAACAGGGGTCGGCTACACCTTC. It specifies CASSYGETGVGYTF.

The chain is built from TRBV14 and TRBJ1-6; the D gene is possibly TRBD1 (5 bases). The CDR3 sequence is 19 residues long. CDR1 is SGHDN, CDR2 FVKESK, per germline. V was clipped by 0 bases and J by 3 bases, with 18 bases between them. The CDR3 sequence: CASSQDSPDRPYYNSPLHF. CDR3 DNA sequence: TGTGCCAGCAGCCAAGATTCCCCAGACAGACCATACTATAATTCACCCCTCCACTTT.

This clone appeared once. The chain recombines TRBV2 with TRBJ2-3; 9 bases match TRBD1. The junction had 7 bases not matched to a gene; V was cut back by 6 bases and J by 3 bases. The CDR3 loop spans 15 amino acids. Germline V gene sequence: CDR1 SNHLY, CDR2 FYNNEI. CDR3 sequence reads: CASSQTDRGTDTQYF. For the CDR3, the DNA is TGTGCCAGCAGCCAAACCGACAGGGGGACAGATACGCAGTATTTT.

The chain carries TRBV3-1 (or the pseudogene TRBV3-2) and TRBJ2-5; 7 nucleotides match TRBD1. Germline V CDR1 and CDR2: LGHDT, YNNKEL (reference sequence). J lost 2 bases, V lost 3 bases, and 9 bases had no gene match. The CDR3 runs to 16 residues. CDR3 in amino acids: CASSHYNRGKQETQYF. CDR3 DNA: TGTGCCAGCAGCCACTACAACAGGGGAAAACAAGAGACCCAGTACTTC.

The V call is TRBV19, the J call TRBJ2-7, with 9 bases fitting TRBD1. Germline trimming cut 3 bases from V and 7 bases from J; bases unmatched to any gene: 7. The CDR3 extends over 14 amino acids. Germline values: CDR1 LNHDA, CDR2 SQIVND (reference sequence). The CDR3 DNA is TGTGCCAGTAGTATGGGGGGACAGGGTAATGAGCAGTACTTC. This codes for CASSMGGQGNEQYF. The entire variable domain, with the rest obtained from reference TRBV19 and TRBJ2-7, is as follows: DGGITQSPKYLFRKEGQNVTLSCEQNLNHDAMYWYRQDPGQGLRLIYYSQIVNDFQKGDIAEGYSVSREKKESFPLTVTSAQKNPTAFYLCASSMGGQGNEQYFGPGTRLTVT.

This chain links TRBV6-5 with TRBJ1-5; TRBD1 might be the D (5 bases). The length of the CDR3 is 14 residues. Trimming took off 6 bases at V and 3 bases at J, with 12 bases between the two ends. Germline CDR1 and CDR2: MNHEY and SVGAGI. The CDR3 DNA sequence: TGTGCCAGCAGCGTCACAGGAGCCAATCAGCCCCAGCATTTT. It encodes CASSVTGANQPQHF.

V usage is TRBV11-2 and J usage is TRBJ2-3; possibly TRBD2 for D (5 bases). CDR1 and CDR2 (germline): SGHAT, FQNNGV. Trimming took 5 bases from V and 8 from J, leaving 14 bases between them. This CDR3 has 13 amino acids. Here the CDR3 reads CASSPDLGRTQYF. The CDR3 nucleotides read TGTGCCAGCAGCCCGGACTTAGGGCGTACGCAGTATTTT.

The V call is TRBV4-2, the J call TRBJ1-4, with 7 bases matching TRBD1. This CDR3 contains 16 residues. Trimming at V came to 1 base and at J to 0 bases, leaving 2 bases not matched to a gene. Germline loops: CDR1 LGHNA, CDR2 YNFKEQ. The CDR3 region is CASSQGGTATNEKLFF. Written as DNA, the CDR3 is TGTGCCAGCAGCCAAGGAGGGACAGCAACTAATGAAAAACTGTTTTTT.

For the CDR3, the DNA is TGTGCCAGCAGTGACGCCACGGGGACTGAAGCTTTCTTT. It codes for CASSDATGTEAFF. The V and J genes are TRBV2 and TRBJ1-1, with no clear D. Trimming removed 3 bases at V and 5 bases at J, with 10 bases between. This CDR3 region has 13 residues. CDR1 and CDR2 (germline): SNHLY, FYNNEI.

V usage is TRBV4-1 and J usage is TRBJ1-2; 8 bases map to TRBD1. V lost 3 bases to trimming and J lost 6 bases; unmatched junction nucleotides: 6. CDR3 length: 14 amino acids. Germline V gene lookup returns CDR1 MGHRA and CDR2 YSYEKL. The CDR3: CASSQPDRDHGYTF. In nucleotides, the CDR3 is TGCGCCAGCAGCCAGCCGGACAGGGACCATGGCTACACCTTC.

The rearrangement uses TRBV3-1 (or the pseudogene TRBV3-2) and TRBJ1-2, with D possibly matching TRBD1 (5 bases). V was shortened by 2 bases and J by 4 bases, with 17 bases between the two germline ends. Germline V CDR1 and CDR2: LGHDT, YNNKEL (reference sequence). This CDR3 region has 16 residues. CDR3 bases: TGTGCCAGCAGCCAACGGTTATTGGGGCAAGGCTATGGCTACACCTTC. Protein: CASSQRLLGQGYGYTF.

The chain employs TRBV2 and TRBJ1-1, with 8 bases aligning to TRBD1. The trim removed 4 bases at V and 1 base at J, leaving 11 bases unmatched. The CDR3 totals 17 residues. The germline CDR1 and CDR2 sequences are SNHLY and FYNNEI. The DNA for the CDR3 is TGTGCCAGCAGTGCTCACTTGGCAGGGGGCCCGAACACTGAAGCTTTCTTT. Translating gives CASSAHLAGGPNTEAFF.

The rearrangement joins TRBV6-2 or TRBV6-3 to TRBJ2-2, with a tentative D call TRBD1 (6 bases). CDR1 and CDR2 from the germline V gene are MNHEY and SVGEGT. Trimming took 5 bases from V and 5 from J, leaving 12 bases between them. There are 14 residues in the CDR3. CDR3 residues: CASSIYRDTGELFF. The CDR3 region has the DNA TGTGCCAGCAGTATATACAGGGATACCGGGGAGCTGTTTTTT.